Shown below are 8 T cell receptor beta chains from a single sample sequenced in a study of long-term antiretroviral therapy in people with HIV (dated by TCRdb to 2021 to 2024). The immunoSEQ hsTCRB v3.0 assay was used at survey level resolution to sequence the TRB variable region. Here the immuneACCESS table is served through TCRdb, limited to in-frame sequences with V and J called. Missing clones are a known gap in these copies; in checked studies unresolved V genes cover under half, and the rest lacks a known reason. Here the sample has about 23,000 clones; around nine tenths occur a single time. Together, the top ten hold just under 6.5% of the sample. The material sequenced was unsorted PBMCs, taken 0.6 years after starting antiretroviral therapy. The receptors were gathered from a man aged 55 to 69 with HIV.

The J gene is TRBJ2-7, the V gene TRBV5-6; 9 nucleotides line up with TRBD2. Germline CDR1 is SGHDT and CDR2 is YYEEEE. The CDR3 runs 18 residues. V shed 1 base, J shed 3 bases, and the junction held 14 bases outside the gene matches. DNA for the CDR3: TGTGCCAGCAGCTTGTACTTAGCGGGAGTAGCGACAAACTACGAGCAGTACTTC. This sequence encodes CASSLYLAGVATNYEQYF.

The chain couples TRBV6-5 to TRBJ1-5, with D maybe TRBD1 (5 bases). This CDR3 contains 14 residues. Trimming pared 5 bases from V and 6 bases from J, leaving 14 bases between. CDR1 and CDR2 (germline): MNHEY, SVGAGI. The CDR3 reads CASSQHRRAQPQHF. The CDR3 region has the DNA TGTGCCAGCAGTCAACACAGGAGGGCTCAGCCCCAGCATTTT.

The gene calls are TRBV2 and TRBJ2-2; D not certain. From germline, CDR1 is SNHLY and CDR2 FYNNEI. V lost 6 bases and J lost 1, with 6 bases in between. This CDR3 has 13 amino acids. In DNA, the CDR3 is TGTGCCAGCAGGTATATGAACACCGGGGAGCTGTTTTTT. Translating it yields CASRYMNTGELFF.

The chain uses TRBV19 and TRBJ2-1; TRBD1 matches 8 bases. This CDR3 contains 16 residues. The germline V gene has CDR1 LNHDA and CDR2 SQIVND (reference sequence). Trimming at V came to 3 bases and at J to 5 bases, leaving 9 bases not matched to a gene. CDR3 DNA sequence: TGTGCCAGTAGTATCTTGGGCAGGGGGCCGCACAATGAGCAGTTCTTC. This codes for CASSILGRGPHNEQFF.

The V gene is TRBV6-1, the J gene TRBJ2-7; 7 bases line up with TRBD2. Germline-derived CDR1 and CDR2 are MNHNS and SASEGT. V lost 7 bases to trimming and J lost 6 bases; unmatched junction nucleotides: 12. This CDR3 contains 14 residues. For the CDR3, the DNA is TGTGCCAGCATCTGGGGGAGGGAAGGGTCCGAGCAGTACTTC. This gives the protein CASIWGREGSEQYF.

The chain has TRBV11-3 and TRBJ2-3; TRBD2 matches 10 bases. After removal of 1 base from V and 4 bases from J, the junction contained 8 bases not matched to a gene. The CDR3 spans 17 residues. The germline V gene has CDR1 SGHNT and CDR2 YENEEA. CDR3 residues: CASSLVSSGSGADTQYF. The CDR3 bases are TGTGCCAGCAGCTTAGTTTCTAGCGGGAGTGGGGCAGATACGCAGTATTTT.

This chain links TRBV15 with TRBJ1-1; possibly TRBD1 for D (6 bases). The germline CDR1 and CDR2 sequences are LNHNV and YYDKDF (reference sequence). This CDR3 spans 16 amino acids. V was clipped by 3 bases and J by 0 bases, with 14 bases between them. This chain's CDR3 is CATSRRTAKMNTEAFF. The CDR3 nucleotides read TGTGCCACCAGCAGGAGGACAGCAAAAATGAACACTGAAGCTTTCTTT.

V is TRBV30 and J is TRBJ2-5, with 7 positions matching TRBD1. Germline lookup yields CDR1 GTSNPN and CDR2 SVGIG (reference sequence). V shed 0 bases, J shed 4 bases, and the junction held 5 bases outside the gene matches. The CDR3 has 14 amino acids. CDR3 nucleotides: TGTGCCTGGAGTGTACAAGGGGGCAGAGAGACCCAGTACTTC. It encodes CAWSVQGGRETQYF.